This T cell receptor (beta chain) was sequenced during a study of T cells in Graves' hyperthyroidism and ophthalmopathy. Whole-study context: It was at initial diagnosis, before any treatment, that peripheral blood was collected.

RNA transcripts served as the template for amplifying TCR beta CDR3 regions. Carried out on the TCR CDR3, a first-round RT-PCR used the HTBI primer set. TCRdb passed the multiplex PCR reads through MiXCR, listing each CDR3 protein once. Among hundreds of thousands of distinct CDR3 sequences listed, 30% to 40% were seen once. Uncontrolled infections, other autoimmune diseases, pregnancy or lactation led to exclusion of patients. Based on clinical symptoms, serum thyroxine and TRAb, thyroid ultrasound and orbital computed tomography, diagnoses were reached. V was cut by 6 bases and J by 0 bases, with 12 bases left in between. CDR1 and CDR2 from the germline V gene are SQVTM and ANQGSEA. This CDR3 has 14 amino acids.

The V call is TRBV29-1, the J call TRBJ1-3; D unresolved. The specimen sequenced was blood. The TCR sequence derives from a woman aged 40 to 49 with Graves' hyperthyroidism. CDR3 amino acids: CSVPGGISGNTIYF. DNA of the CDR3: TGCAGCGTCCCCGGTGGTATCTCTGGAAACACCATATATTTT.